The 27 T cell receptor beta chains given below trace back to one sample, sequenced in a study of blood T cell repertoires in COVID-19. Here immunoSEQ multiplex PCR was the method, and the copy in TCRdb shows in-frame clones only, minus some. The table has tens of thousands of clones, more than 80% seen once. Specimen: peripheral blood. These receptor sequences come from a human donor in a cohort sampled during active COVID-19.

The V call is TRBV7-9, the J call TRBJ2-5, with 9 positions matching TRBD2. CDR3 size: 15 residues. J was trimmed by 4 bases and V by 7 bases; bases with no gene match: 10. Germline assignment: CDR1 SEHNR and CDR2 FQNEAQ (reference sequence). The chain's CDR3 is CASTPAGGRGETQYF. The CDR3 nucleotides read TGTGCCAGCACCCCAGCGGGGGGCCGGGGAGAGACCCAGTACTTC. The full variable domain, its missing parts supplied by reference TRBV7-9 and TRBJ2-5, is DTGVSQNPRHKITKRGQNVTFRCDPISEHNRLYWYRQTLGQGPEFLTYFQNEAQLEKSRLLSDRFSAERPKGSFSTLEIQRTEQGDSAMYLCASTPAGGRGETQYFGPGTRLLVL.

CDR3 nucleotides: TGTGCCTGCTCCTATAGCAATCAGCCCCAGCATTTT. It specifies CACSYSNQPQHF. This chain connects TRBV19 to TRBJ1-5; D not resolved. Germline V gene data show CDR1 as LNHDA and CDR2 as SQIVND (reference sequence). This CDR3 is 12 amino acids long. The V gene lost 11 bases and the J gene lost 0 bases, with 8 bases spanning the gap.

This chain joins TRBV6-5 and TRBJ1-2; 9 bases are shared with TRBD1. V shed 10 bases, J shed 7 bases, and the junction held 13 bases outside the gene matches. Germline CDR1 MNHEY, CDR2 SVGAGI. The CDR3 spans 14 residues. The CDR3 nucleotides read TGTGCCACCGGGGACAGGGCGATTCACGGTGGCTACACCTTC. Translation gives CATGDRAIHGGYTF.

In regard to this clone: Mismatch with germline at one junction end may stem from a read error. This chain joins TRBV7-7 and TRBJ2-5; D is ambiguous. CDR1 and CDR2 from the germline V gene are SSHAT and FNYEAQ (reference sequence). The CDR3 consists of 16 residues. The CDR3 coding sequence is TGTGCTAGCAGCCCACCTGGAGAAGGCCCCGGCGGGACCCAGTACTTC. Amino acids: CASSPPGEGPGGTQYF.

The V and J genes are TRBV5-4 and TRBJ1-4; 8 bases line up with TRBD1. After removal of 2 bases from V and 6 bases from J, the junction contained 3 bases not matched to a gene. The CDR3 is made up of 14 amino acids. Germline-derived CDR1 and CDR2 are SGHNT and YYREEE (reference sequence). The CDR3 loop reads CASSFDRGDEKLFF. The CDR3 coding sequence is TGTGCCAGCAGCTTCGACAGGGGAGATGAAAAACTGTTTTTT.

The J gene is TRBJ2-1, the V gene TRBV6-4, with 14 positions matching TRBD2. V trimming: 7 bases; J trimming: 5 bases; junction bases outside the gene matches: 19. Germline CDR1 and CDR2: MRHNA and SNTAGT. CDR3 length: 20 amino acids. The CDR3 nucleotides read TGTGCCAGCACTCGCGACCCCCTAGGGACTAGCGGGGGTAAGAACAATGAGCAGTTCTTC. Its protein is CASTRDPLGTSGGKNNEQFF.

As for this clone: Additional DNA sequences in this sample encode the identical CDR3. J is TRBJ2-7 and V is TRBV3-1 (or the pseudogene TRBV3-2), with D perhaps matching TRBD1 (5 bases). The V end was cut by 4 bases, the J end by 1 base, with 8 bases between. The CDR3 runs 13 residues. Germline loops: CDR1 LGHDT, CDR2 YNNKEL (reference sequence). The CDR3, as DNA: TGTGCCAGCAGCCTCAGGGCATCCTACGAGCAGTACTTC. This sequence encodes CASSLRASYEQYF.

This clone has a single count. The genes are TRBV5-4 and TRBJ2-6; no definite D call. V lost 0 bases and J 0 bases, leaving 4 bases between the germline ends. This CDR3 has 15 residues. Germline loops: CDR1 SGHNT, CDR2 YYREEE (reference sequence). The CDR3 DNA is TGTGCCAGCAGCTTGGATAACTCTGGGGCCAACGTCCTGACTTTC. Its protein product is CASSLDNSGANVLTF.

The V gene is TRBV5-5, the J gene TRBJ1-1; D not resolved. The CDR3 sequence is 14 residues long. V dropped 4 bases and J dropped 4 bases, with 14 bases sitting between them. From germline, CDR1 is SGHKS and CDR2 YYEKEE (reference sequence). CDR3: CASSLDSRGTEAFF. The CDR3 DNA follows: TGTGCCAGCAGCCTGGACTCTCGGGGCACTGAAGCTTTCTTT.

The chain combines TRBV6-5 with TRBJ2-1; the match to TRBD2 covers 11 bases. V shed 9 bases and J 5 bases; nucleotides not matched to a gene: 9. Germline V gene data show CDR1 as MNHEY and CDR2 as SVGAGI. The CDR3 sequence is 15 residues long. DNA of the CDR3: TGTGCCAGTATTAGCGGGGGGGCCGGGAACAATGAGCAGTTCTTC. Amino acid sequence: CASISGGAGNNEQFF.

This clone was recorded a few times. This CDR3 is CASSAGQGLNSPLHF. The DNA for the CDR3 is TGTGCCAGCAGCGCGGGACAGGGGTTGAATTCACCCCTCCACTTT. This sequence joins TRBV7-9 and TRBJ1-6; 10 bases match TRBD1. This CDR3 has 15 residues. V dropped 5 bases and J dropped 7; count of bases not matched to a gene: 5. Germline assignment: CDR1 SEHNR and CDR2 FQNEAQ (reference sequence). Full variable domain (outside the CDR3, taken from reference TRBV7-9 and TRBJ1-6): DTGVSQNPRHKITKRGQNVTFRCDPISEHNRLYWYRQTLGQGPEFLTYFQNEAQLEKSRLLSDRFSAERPKGSFSTLEIQRTEQGDSAMYLCASSAGQGLNSPLHFGNGTRLTVT.

The chain uses TRBV5-4 and TRBJ2-7, with TRBD2 identical over 8 bases. This CDR3 spans 15 amino acids. Germline-derived CDR1 and CDR2 are SGHNT and YYREEE (reference sequence). V was pared by 0 bases and J by 5 bases, with 7 bases of the junction left unmatched. CDR3 sequence: CASSLVGSGVNEQYF. CDR3 sequence (DNA): TGTGCCAGCAGCTTGGTAGGTAGCGGGGTAAACGAGCAGTACTTC. Full variable domain (rest looked up from reference TRBV5-4 and TRBJ2-7): ETGVTQSPTHLIKTRGQQVTLRCSSQSGHNTVSWYQQALGQGPQFIFQYYREEENGRGNFPPRFSGLQFPNYSSELNVNALELDDSALYLCASSLVGSGVNEQYFGPGTRLTVT.

This clone was found a few times. CDR3 sequence reads: CASSPSGGGYNEQFF. In DNA, the CDR3 is TGTGCCAGCAGCCCTTCGGGCGGGGGATACAATGAGCAGTTCTTC. The chain links TRBV7-8 to TRBJ2-1; 7 positions agree with TRBD2. The CDR3 length is 15 residues. Germline assignment: CDR1 SGHVS and CDR2 FQNEAQ. Losses at the gene ends were 5 bases for V and 4 bases for J; bases not matched to a gene: 8.

The CDR3 loop is CASSEASYRVNLGDEQFF. The CDR3 nucleotides are TGTGCCAGCAGTGAAGCTTCTTACAGGGTGAACCTTGGGGATGAGCAGTTCTTC. The rearrangement links TRBV2 to TRBJ2-1; D may be TRBD1 (6 bases). The V end was cut by 0 bases, the J end by 8 bases, with 23 bases between. The CDR3 length is 18 residues. Germline CDR1 SNHLY, CDR2 FYNNEI.

The chain joins TRBV11-2 to TRBJ2-1; D may be TRBD2 (6 bases). This CDR3 is built from 14 residues. From germline, CDR1 is SGHAT and CDR2 FQNNGV. Trimming took 0 bases from V and 6 from J, leaving 9 bases between them. CDR3 sequence reads: CASSLDRGSNEQFF. In DNA, the CDR3 is TGTGCCAGCAGCTTAGATCGGGGGAGCAATGAGCAGTTCTTC.

The rearrangement links TRBV7-2 to TRBJ2-3, with 8 positions matching TRBD1. Germline trimming cut 7 bases from V and 3 bases from J; bases unmatched to any gene: 9. Germline V gives CDR1 SGHTA, CDR2 FQGNSA. CDR3 length equals 15 residues. CDR3 region: CASTGRGLATDTQYF. The CDR3 DNA reads as TGTGCCAGCACAGGCAGGGGGCTGGCGACAGATACGCAGTATTTT.

The J gene is TRBJ1-1, the V gene TRBV6-5, with TRBD1 identical over 7 bases. Germline V gene data show CDR1 as MNHEY and CDR2 as SVGAGI. Trimming removed 6 bases from V and 1 base from J; junction bases left unmatched: 5. This CDR3 spans 14 amino acids. The CDR3 sequence is CASRGRQGNTEAFF. The CDR3 region has the DNA TGTGCCAGCAGGGGGAGACAGGGGAACACTGAAGCTTTCTTT.

The chain couples TRBV18 to TRBJ2-3; weak D call: TRBD1 (6 bases). Germline CDR1 reads KGHSH; CDR2 reads LQKENI. The CDR3 spans 13 residues. The V and J ends lost 6 bases and 3 bases respectively, with 10 bases between them. In nucleotides, the CDR3 is TGTGCCAGCTCCAAAGGGGGTACAGATACGCAGTATTTT. It codes for CASSKGGTDTQYF.

This chain uses TRBV25-1 with TRBJ1-3, with a tentative D call TRBD1 (5 bases). The CDR3 is made up of 14 amino acids. Germline V gives CDR1 MGHDK, CDR2 SYGVNS. V dropped 4 bases and J dropped 2 bases, with 9 bases sitting between them. The CDR3 coding sequence is TGTGCCAGCAGTGCAACAGGTCCTGGAAACACCATATATTTT. The encoded protein is CASSATGPGNTIYF.

The V gene is TRBV25-1, the J gene TRBJ1-2, with 7 positions matching TRBD1. V shed 6 bases and J 7 bases; nucleotides not matched to a gene: 11. This CDR3 contains 14 residues. CDR1 and CDR2 from the germline V gene are MGHDK and SYGVNS. CDR3 amino acids: CASREGGGKGGYTF. CDR3 sequence (DNA): TGTGCCAGCAGAGAAGGAGGGGGCAAGGGTGGCTACACCTTC.

The rearrangement uses TRBV7-9 and TRBJ2-1; 14 bases agree with TRBD2. Germline V CDR1 and CDR2: SEHNR, FQNEAQ (reference sequence). V was clipped by 1 base and J by 0 bases; unmatched bases: 5. This CDR3 is built from 19 residues. For the CDR3, the DNA is TGTGCCAGCAGCTTAGAAAGGACTAGCGGGGGGAGCTCCTACAATGAGCAGTTCTTC. As protein: CASSLERTSGGSSYNEQFF.

V gene TRBV23-1 combines with J gene TRBJ2-1; TRBD1 matches 9 bases. TRBV23-1 is classed as an ORF, of uncertain function. CDR3 length: 19 residues. V was clipped by 3 bases and J by 8 bases; unmatched bases: 20. CDR3 protein: CASSHEGGRDRVESDEQFF. CDR3 DNA sequence: TGCGCCAGCAGTCACGAGGGCGGTAGGGACAGGGTGGAATCGGATGAGCAGTTCTTC.

This rearrangement joins TRBV7-2 to TRBJ1-3; D is unclear. CDR1 and CDR2 from the germline V gene are SGHTA and FQGNSA. V dropped 5 bases and J dropped 1 base, with 15 bases sitting between them. The CDR3 sequence is 16 residues long. The CDR3 sequence is CASSVTGIGSGNTIYF. The CDR3 DNA follows: TGTGCCAGCAGCGTAACGGGGATAGGTTCTGGAAACACCATATATTTT.

The chain couples TRBV27 to TRBJ1-2, with unresolved D. This CDR3 is built from 12 residues. Trimming cost V 9 bases and J 2 bases, with 10 bases left between them. CDR1 and CDR2 from the germline V gene are MNHEY and SMNVEV (reference sequence). This CDR3 is CASPERNYGYTF. The CDR3 bases are TGTGCCAGTCCGGAGAGGAACTATGGCTACACCTTC.

V is TRBV5-1 and J is TRBJ2-5, with TRBD1 matching 10 bases. The V gene end was trimmed by 4 bases and the J gene end by 4 bases; junction bases not matched to a gene: 7. CDR1 SGHRS and CDR2 YFSETQ come from the germline V gene. This CDR3 contains 15 residues. CDR3 sequence: CASSRSGQGGETQYF. DNA of the CDR3: TGCGCCAGCAGCCGATCCGGACAGGGGGGAGAGACCCAGTACTTC.

This sequence joins TRBV2 and TRBJ1-3; D call uncertain. Trimming shortened V by 4 bases and J by 1 base, and 11 bases separated the two germline ends. CDR1 is SNHLY and CDR2 is FYNNEI in the germline V gene. This CDR3 comprises 15 residues. Here the CDR3 reads CASSAGGHSGNTIYF. CDR3 DNA sequence: TGTGCCAGCAGTGCAGGAGGGCATTCTGGAAACACCATATATTTT.

The gene calls are TRBV18 and TRBJ2-3, with a weak D call TRBD1 (6 bases). Germline V gene sequence: CDR1 KGHSH, CDR2 LQKENI. The CDR3 is made up of 16 amino acids. Trimming took off 0 bases at V and 4 bases at J, with 14 bases between the two ends. CDR3 coding DNA: TGTGCCAGCTCACCACCTTCGCTCCAGGGGCCAGATACGCAGTATTTT. Amino acids: CASSPPSLQGPDTQYF.